This TCR beta chain is drawn from a study of graft-versus-host responses after intestinal transplantation (dated by TCRdb to the early 2020s). About the investigation overall: The transplants that recipients received were multivisceral, liver-intestinal, or isolated intestinal. Anti-thymocyte globulin induction was given to all recipients, followed by maintenance tacrolimus and steroids for about 3 years. Bulk TCR-beta CDR3 sequencing was used to track graft-versus-host and host-versus-graft alloreactive T cell clones in the graft, circulation and bone marrow after intestinal transplantation. Alloreactive clones were identified by sequencing pre-transplant mixed lymphocyte reaction products and comparing them with unstimulated pre-transplant donor and recipient T cells. Of the 20 to 25 intestinal transplant recipients enrolled in the cohort, one of whom was a retransplant, a few patients without pretransplant specimens were excluded. Donor T cell macrochimerism was defined as a peak of at least 4% donor T cells among recipient peripheral blood mononuclear cells. Samples from a few later patients were sequenced in-house on an Illumina MiSeq with MiXCR processing rather than by the commercial service. Overall results and qualifications from the work: Patients with donor T cell macrochimerism had high GvH to HvG T cell clonal ratios in their allografts. Early after transplant, peak levels of circulating GvH clones were found to be associated with declines in HvG clones. GvH clones were found in recipient bone marrow, and some of the GvH clones appeared earlier in ileal mucosa or blood, which is consistent with an intestinal mucosal origin. Conclusions were limited by the relatively low number and heterogeneity of intestinal transplant patients.

According to the study, the label for this sample's time point signals: cells obtained before transplantation from donor or recipient. CD3+CD4+ and CD3+CD8+ populations were FACS-sorted from unstimulated pre-transplant donor and recipient cells taken from spleen or lymph nodes. The method was the immunoSEQ multiplex PCR assay. For most patients, genomic DNA was isolated with the Qiagen DNeasy Blood and Tissue Kit and sent frozen to Adaptive Biotechnologies for TCR sequencing. For most patients, high-throughput TCR-beta CDR3 sequencing of genomic DNA was performed by Adaptive Biotechnologies. Under the source paper's analysis protocol: TCR sequencing data for around 20 patients were retrieved from Adaptive's ImmunoSEQ software; a few other patients were processed with MiXCR and VDJtools. CD4 versus CD8 sorting errors were corrected by removing sequences found in both subsets at a frequency ratio below 5:1. CDR3 nucleotide sequences shared between donor and recipient were removed because the origin of such sequences could not be assigned. Alloreactive clones required at least 2-fold expansion over unstimulated cells and minimum CFSE-low frequency of 0.002% (template counts) or 0.001% (read counts). Clones were considered mappable if detected in sequenced pre-transplant spleen, lymph node, or MLR CFSE-low populations of the donor or recipient. The cumulative frequency of alloreactive clones was calculated as a percentage of all sequences, weighted by copy number. In TCRdb, the immuneACCESS table is reduced to in-frame sequences with V and J assigned. These tables do not hold every clone; where another copy was compared, an unresolved V gene accounts for under half, and the others remain unexplained. D and trimming come from the DNA, and the V and J calls and clone size come from that table. The sample table contains 95,000 to 150,000 clones; only one count was recorded for roughly 95% of them. More than 3% of the sample is held by the ten biggest clonotypes.

On this clone itself: It has no known antigen specificity. Within one base of it there is no much larger clone, and no base qualities were kept.

The germline V gene encodes CDR1 SGHVS and CDR2 FQNEAQ. The germline V end is reduced by 5 bases and the J end by 0 bases; junction bases left unmatched: 8. From cysteine to phenylalanine, the CDR3 is 17 amino acids long. Of all the DNA, just the CDR3 is kept, 51 bases in frame from base 1. Specimen: unstimulated CD8+ T cells sorted from spleen or lymph node cells, collected before intestinal transplant. This TCR was recovered from a human donor who received an intestinal transplant. This receptor chain uses TRBV7-8 and TRBJ2-7, with TRBD2 matching 12 junction bases. The CDR3 here reads CASSPWTSGESSYEQYF. The sequenced DNA: TGTGCCAGCAGCCCCTGGACTAGCGGGGAAAGCTCCTACGAGCAGTACTTC.